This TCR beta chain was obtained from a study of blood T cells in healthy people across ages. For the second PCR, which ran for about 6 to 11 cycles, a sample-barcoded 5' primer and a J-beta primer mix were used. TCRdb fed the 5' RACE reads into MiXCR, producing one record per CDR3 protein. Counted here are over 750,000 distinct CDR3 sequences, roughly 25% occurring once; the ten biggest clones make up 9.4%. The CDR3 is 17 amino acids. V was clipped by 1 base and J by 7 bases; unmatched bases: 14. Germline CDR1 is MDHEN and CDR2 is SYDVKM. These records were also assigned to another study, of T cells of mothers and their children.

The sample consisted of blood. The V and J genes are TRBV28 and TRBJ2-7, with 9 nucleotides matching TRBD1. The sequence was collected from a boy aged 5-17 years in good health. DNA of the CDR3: TGTGCCAGCAGTTTATCGTATTATGGGACAGGGTATCTGGAGCAGTACTTC. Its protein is CASSLSYYGTGYLEQYF.